Below, one TCR beta chain is given with its context. This record belongs to a study of blood T cell repertoires in COVID-19. The wider study: Specimens from acute and convalescent COVID-19 originated in the United States, Italy and Spain.

Trimming removed 1 base from V and 4 bases from J, with 9 bases in between. This CDR3 contains 14 residues. Germline assignment: CDR1 SGHRS and CDR2 YFSETQ. As processed by the authors: Estimated nucleated cell counts came from reference gene primer amplification. Method: immunoSEQ multiplex PCR; TCRdb's copy keeps in-frame clones and lacks some. V and J calls and clone size are given by that table; D and trimming were obtained from the DNA. Among about 60,000 clones listed, nearly 90% were seen once. This clonotype originated in a man between 65 and 80 years old with acute or convalescent COVID-19. Material: peripheral blood. V gene TRBV5-1 combines with J gene TRBJ1-3; the D gene is possibly TRBD1 (6 bases). CDR3 in DNA: TGCGCCAGCAGCTTGACAGGGTTAGGAAACACCATATATTTT. Encoded protein: CASSLTGLGNTIYF. Full variable domain (outside the CDR3, taken from reference TRBV5-1 and TRBJ1-3): KAGVTQTPRYLIKTRGQQVTLSCSPISGHRSVSWYQQTPGQGLQFLFEYFSETQRNKGNFPGRFSGRQFSNSRSEMNVSTLELGDSALYLCASSLTGLGNTIYFGEGSWLTVV.